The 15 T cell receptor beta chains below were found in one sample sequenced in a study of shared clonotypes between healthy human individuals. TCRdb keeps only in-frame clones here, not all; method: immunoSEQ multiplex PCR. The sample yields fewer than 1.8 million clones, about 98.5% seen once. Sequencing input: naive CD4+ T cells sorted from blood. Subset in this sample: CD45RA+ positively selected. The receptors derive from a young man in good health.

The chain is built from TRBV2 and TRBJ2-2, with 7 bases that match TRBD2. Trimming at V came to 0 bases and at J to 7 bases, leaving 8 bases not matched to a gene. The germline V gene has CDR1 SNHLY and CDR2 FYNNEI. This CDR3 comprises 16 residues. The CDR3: CASSEALPRGSGELFF. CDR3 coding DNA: TGTGCCAGCAGTGAAGCGCTTCCGCGGGGGAGCGGGGAGCTGTTTTTT. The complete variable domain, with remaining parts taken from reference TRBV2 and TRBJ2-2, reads EPEVTQTPSHQVTQMGQEVILRCVPISNHLYFYWYRQILGQKVEFLVSFYNNEISEKSEIFDDQFSVERPDGSNFTLKIRSTKLEDSAMYFCASSEALPRGSGELFFGEGSRLTVL.

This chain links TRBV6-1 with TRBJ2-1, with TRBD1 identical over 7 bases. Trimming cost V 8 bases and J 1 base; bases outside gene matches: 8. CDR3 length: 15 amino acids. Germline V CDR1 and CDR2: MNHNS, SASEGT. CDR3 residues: CASSLQGWSYNEQFF. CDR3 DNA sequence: TGTGCCAGCTCCTTACAGGGGTGGTCCTACAATGAGCAGTTCTTC.

The CDR3 spells CASSPELSRKETQYF. In DNA, the CDR3 is TGTGCCAGCTCACCAGAGTTAAGCAGGAAAGAGACCCAGTACTTC. This chain connects TRBV18 to TRBJ2-5; D uncertain. This CDR3 region has 15 residues. The V gene's germline CDR1 is KGHSH and CDR2 LQKENI. The germline V and J ends were trimmed by 2 bases and 3 bases, with 13 bases remaining between them.

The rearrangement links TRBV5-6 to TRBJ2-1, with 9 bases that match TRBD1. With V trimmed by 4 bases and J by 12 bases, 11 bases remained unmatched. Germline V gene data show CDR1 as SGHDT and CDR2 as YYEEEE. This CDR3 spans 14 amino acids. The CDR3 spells CASSLKSTGGGQFF. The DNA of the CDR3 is TGTGCCAGCAGCCTGAAATCCACAGGGGGCGGGCAGTTCTTC.

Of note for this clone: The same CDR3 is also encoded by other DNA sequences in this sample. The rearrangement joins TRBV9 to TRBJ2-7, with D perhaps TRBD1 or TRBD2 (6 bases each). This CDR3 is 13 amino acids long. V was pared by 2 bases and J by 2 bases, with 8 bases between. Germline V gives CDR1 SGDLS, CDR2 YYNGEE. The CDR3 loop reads CASSVGGTYEQYF. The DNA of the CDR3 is TGTGCCAGCAGCGTCGGGGGCACCTACGAGCAGTACTTC.

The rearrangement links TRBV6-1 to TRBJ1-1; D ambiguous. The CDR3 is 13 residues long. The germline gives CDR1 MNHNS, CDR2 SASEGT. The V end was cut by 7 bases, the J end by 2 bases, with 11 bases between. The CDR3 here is CASNADFNTEAFF. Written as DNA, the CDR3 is TGTGCCAGCAACGCGGACTTTAACACTGAAGCTTTCTTT.

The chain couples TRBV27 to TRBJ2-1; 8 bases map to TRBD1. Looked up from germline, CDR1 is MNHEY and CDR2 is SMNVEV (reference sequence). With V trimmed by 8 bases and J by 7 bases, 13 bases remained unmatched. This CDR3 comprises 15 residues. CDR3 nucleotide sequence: TGTGCCAGCCAAAGCTCGGACAGGGAAAAAAATGAGCAGTTCTTC. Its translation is CASQSSDREKNEQFF.

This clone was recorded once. CDR3 protein: CASSRGQGDQETQYF. In DNA form, the CDR3 reads TGTGCCAGCAGCCGCGGACAGGGCGACCAAGAGACCCAGTACTTC. The rearrangement links TRBV11-3 to TRBJ2-5; 8 bases fit TRBD1. Losses at the gene ends were 5 bases for V and 0 bases for J; bases not matched to a gene: 5. CDR3 length: 15 residues. CDR1 is SGHNT and CDR2 is YENEEA in the germline V gene.

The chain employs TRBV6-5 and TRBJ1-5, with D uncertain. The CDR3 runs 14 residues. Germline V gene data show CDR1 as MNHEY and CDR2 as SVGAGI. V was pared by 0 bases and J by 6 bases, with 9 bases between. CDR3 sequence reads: CASSYSRYFQPQHF. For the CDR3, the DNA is TGTGCCAGCAGTTACTCGAGGTATTTTCAGCCCCAGCATTTT.

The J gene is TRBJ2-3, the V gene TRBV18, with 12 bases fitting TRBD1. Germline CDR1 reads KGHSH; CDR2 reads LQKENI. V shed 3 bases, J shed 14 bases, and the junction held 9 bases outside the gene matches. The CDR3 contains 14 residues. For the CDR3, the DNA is TGTGCCAGCTCACCTACGGCCGGGACAGGGGGCTGGTATTTT. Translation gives CASSPTAGTGGWYF. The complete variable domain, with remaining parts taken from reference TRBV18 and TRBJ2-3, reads NAGVMQNPRHLVRRRGQEARLRCSPMKGHSHVYWYRQLPEEGLKFMVYLQKENIIDESGMPKERFSAEFPKEGPSILRIQQVVRGDSAAYFCASSPTAGTGGWYFGPGTRLTVL.

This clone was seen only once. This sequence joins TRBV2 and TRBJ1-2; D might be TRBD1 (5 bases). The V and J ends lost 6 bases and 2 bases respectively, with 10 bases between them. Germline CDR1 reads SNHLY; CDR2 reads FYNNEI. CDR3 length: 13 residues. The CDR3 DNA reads TGTGCCAGCAGGTTCCGGGGGAACTATGGCTACACCTTC. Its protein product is CASRFRGNYGYTF.

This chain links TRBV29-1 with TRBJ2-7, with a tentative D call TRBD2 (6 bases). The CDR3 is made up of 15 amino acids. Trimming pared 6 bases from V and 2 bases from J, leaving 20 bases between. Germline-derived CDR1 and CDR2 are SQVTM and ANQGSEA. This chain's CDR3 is CSVVRLGTWPYEQYF. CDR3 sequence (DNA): TGCAGCGTCGTTAGGTTGGGGACTTGGCCCTACGAGCAGTACTTC.

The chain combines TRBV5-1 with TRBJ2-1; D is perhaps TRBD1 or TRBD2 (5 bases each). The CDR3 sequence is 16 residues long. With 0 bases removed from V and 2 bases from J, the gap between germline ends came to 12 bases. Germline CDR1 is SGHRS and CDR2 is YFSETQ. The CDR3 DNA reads TGCGCCAGCAGCTTGGTCGTGGGGACCACCTACAATGAGCAGTTCTTC. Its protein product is CASSLVVGTTYNEQFF.

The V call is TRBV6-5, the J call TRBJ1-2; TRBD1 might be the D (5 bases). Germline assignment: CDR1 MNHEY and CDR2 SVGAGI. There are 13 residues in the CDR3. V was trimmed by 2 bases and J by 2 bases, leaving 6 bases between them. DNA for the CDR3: TGTGCCAGCAGTTACAAGGGGAACTATGGCTACACCTTC. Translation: CASSYKGNYGYTF.

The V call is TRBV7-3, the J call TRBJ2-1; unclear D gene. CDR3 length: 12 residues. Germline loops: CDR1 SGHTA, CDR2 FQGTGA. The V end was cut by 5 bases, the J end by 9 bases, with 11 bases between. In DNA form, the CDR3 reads TGTGCCAGCAGCACCCCCAGAGGTGAGCAGTTCTTC. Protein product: CASSTPRGEQFF.